A single sample gave rise to the 7 T cell receptor beta chains below, sequenced in a study of CD8 T cells in ankylosing spondylitis. TCRdb analysed the 5' RACE reads with MiXCR anew, one entry per CDR3 protein. The table records some 120,000 distinct CDR3 sequences, roughly an eighth of them present only once. Sequencing used blood, either unsorted or a sorted T cell fraction (not recorded which). These receptors were taken from a female donor with ankylosing spondylitis or in good health (not recorded which).

This clonotype has a count of ten or more. This chain connects TRBV28 to TRBJ2-1; 9 bases are shared with TRBD1. The germline V gene has CDR1 MDHEN and CDR2 SYDVKM. The CDR3 totals 14 residues. J gave up 8 bases and V 4 bases, and 6 bases lay outside the gene matches. As DNA, the CDR3 is TGTGCCAGCAGTTCCCCGGACAGGGGCGATGAGCAGTTCTTC. Protein product: CASSSPDRGDEQFF.

V is TRBV6-5 and J is TRBJ2-3; D is possibly TRBD1 (6 bases). CDR1 and CDR2 from the germline V gene are MNHEY and SVGAGI. Trimming pared 4 bases from V and 1 base from J, leaving 9 bases between. The CDR3 has 14 residues. CDR3 sequence reads: CASSSGTRTDTQYF. The CDR3 DNA is TGTGCCAGCAGTTCCGGGACACGCACAGATACGCAGTATTTT.

This clonotype was seen only a few times. The CDR3 DNA is TGTGCCAGCAGCCTAAGACTAGCGGGAGGGGTTGAGCAGTTCTTC. Translated, it gives CASSLRLAGGVEQFF. The chain joins TRBV7-2 to TRBJ2-1; 14 bases fit TRBD2. Germline V gene data show CDR1 as SGHTA and CDR2 as FQGNSA. The V and J ends lost 5 bases and 9 bases, in that order; junction bases with no gene match: 6. The CDR3 has 15 residues.

This clonotype came up many times. This chain uses TRBV5-1 with TRBJ2-5; 10 bases fit TRBD2. Germline loops: CDR1 SGHRS, CDR2 YFSETQ. The CDR3 sequence is 17 residues long. The V gene end was trimmed by 6 bases and the J gene end by 3 bases; junction bases not matched to a gene: 14. CDR3 sequence reads: CASTFGASGSGKETQYF. Here the CDR3 DNA reads TGCGCCAGCACCTTCGGCGCTAGCGGGAGTGGAAAAGAGACCCAGTACTTC.

This clonotype occurred many times. The CDR3 sequence is CASILNPGADTEAFF. CDR3 nucleotide sequence: TGTGCCAGCATCCTAAACCCGGGGGCGGACACTGAAGCTTTCTTT. V and J are TRBV28 and TRBJ1-1; D might be TRBD1 (6 bases). CDR1 is MDHEN, CDR2 SYDVKM, per germline. Trimming removed 7 bases from V and 3 bases from J, with 18 bases in between. The CDR3 is 15 amino acids.

This clonotype was detected many times. This sequence joins TRBV29-1 and TRBJ2-1, with 10 bases that match TRBD2. V dropped 7 bases and J dropped 7; count of bases not matched to a gene: 10. Germline CDR1 SQVTM, CDR2 ANQGSEA. The CDR3 runs 14 residues. The CDR3 DNA reads as TGCAGCGCTCCTAGAGCGGGAGGGCCTAATGAGCAGTTCTTC. As protein: CSAPRAGGPNEQFF.

CDR3 nucleotides: TGTGCCAGCAGCTCCGGGCCCTATTCACCCCTCCACTTT. Protein product: CASSSGPYSPLHF. This chain connects TRBV7-2 to TRBJ1-6, with unresolved D. This CDR3 spans 13 amino acids. V was cut by 4 bases and J by 8 bases, with 9 bases left in between. The germline gives CDR1 SGHTA, CDR2 FQGNSA.